This T cell receptor beta chain appears in the sequencing data of a study of cytomegalovirus exposure and HLA in healthy donors. Vbeta (60) and Jbeta (13) primers were used in the PCR. Profiled with immunoSEQ multiplex PCR; TCRdb holds only in-frame clones, not every one. Of 150,000 to 200,000 clones listed, about 63% are singletons. Study observations and caveats: A list of more than 150 TCR beta chains associated with cytomegalovirus was given.

V was cut by 0 bases and J by 2 bases, with 8 bases left in between. Germline V lookup: CDR1 LGHNA, CDR2 YSLEER. The CDR3 sequence is 15 residues long. About this clone itself: What it binds is unknown.

The rearrangement joins TRBV4-3 to TRBJ2-4, with D uncertain. This sequence was found in a woman in her thirties or forties in good health and CMV-seropositive. Material: PBMCs. CDR3 bases: TGCGCCAGCAGCCAAGATCAGGATCCCAAAAACATTCAGTACTTC. Translated, it gives CASSQDQDPKNIQYF.